These 15 T cell receptor beta chains were all obtained from the same sample, sequenced in a study of T cell responses to AZD1222 COVID-19 vaccine (dated by TCRdb to about 2021). The time point label, as the study defines it: baseline before first vaccination. Library prep was done by the immunoSEQ multiplex PCR assay. The immuneACCESS repertoire file appears here via TCRdb, limited to in-frame rearrangements. These files lack a portion of the clones; in checked studies, under half of the deficit traces to unresolved V genes, and the cause of the others is not known. The sample table holds roughly 99,000 clones, of which around nine tenths were seen once. The ten top clones hold around 20% of the sample. The specimen was peripheral blood, collected on day 0 of AZD1222 vaccination. These receptors all come from an adult in good health.

On this clone: An end of the junction does not agree with germline; a read error may underlie this. The V and J genes are TRBV7-8 and TRBJ2-7; the D gene is possibly TRBD1 (5 bases). The CDR3 has 13 amino acids. In germline, CDR1 is SGHVS, CDR2 FQNEAQ. The CDR3 DNA sequence: TGTGCCAGCAGTCCTACAGGATCCTACGAGCAATACTTC. Translating gives CASSPTGSYEQYF.

The genes are TRBV19 and TRBJ2-5, with a weak D call TRBD1 (5 bases). The CDR3 loop spans 14 amino acids. CDR1 and CDR2 from the germline V gene are LNHDA and SQIVND (reference sequence). Trimming shortened V by 4 bases and J by 0 bases, and 9 bases separated the two germline ends. The CDR3 is CASSTPTDQETQYF. In DNA form, the CDR3 reads TGTGCCAGTAGTACCCCGACAGACCAAGAGACCCAGTACTTC.

The chain is built from TRBV5-1 and TRBJ2-1; TRBD1 is a possible D gene (6 bases). The CDR3 totals 16 residues. Trimming took off 4 bases at V and 0 bases at J, with 14 bases between the two ends. The germline CDR1 and CDR2 sequences are SGHRS and YFSETQ. The CDR3 coding sequence is TGCGCCAGCAGCAAAGACAGGTCGAGCTCCTACAATGAGCAGTTCTTC. Protein sequence: CASSKDRSSSYNEQFF.

V usage is TRBV7-2 and J usage is TRBJ2-7, with TRBD2 identical over 13 bases. Per germline, CDR1 SGHTA and CDR2 FQGNSA. V lost 5 bases to trimming and J lost 5 bases; unmatched junction nucleotides: 3. The length of the CDR3 is 14 residues. The CDR3 DNA reads as TGTGCCAGCAGCACTAGCGGGGGGGCTAACGAGCAGTACTTC. It encodes CASSTSGGANEQYF.

The sample holds one count of this clone. The chain recombines TRBV7-2 with TRBJ2-3; D remains ambiguous. V shed 3 bases and J shed 5 bases, with 9 bases lying between them. Germline V gene data show CDR1 as SGHTA and CDR2 as FQGNSA. CDR3 length: 13 amino acids. The CDR3 nucleotides read TGTGCCAGCAGCTTTGCCCAACTAGATACGCAGTATTTT. Translation: CASSFAQLDTQYF.

The chain couples TRBV6-5 to TRBJ1-2, with TRBD1 identical over 8 bases. CDR3 length: 13 residues. The V and J ends lost 6 bases and 8 bases, in that order; junction bases with no gene match: 8. Germline V lookup: CDR1 MNHEY, CDR2 SVGAGI. For the CDR3, the DNA is TGTGCCAGCAGAACCGGGACAGGTCGAGGCTACACCTTC. Its translation: CASRTGTGRGYTF.

CDR3 bases: TGTGCCAGCAGTCCCCCCAGGGCAGGGGGCCGGAATTCACCCCTCCACTTT. This gives the protein CASSPPRAGGRNSPLHF. This chain joins TRBV27 and TRBJ1-6; 8 nucleotides match TRBD1. CDR1 is MNHEY, CDR2 SMNVEV, per germline (reference sequence). With 5 bases clipped from V and 7 bases from J, the junction kept 13 bases outside the gene matches. CDR3 length equals 17 residues.

The J gene is TRBJ1-2, the V gene TRBV7-2; possible D gene TRBD1, 5 bases. V was shortened by 3 bases and J by 8 bases, with 13 bases between the two germline ends. Germline values: CDR1 SGHTA, CDR2 FQGNSA. The CDR3 extends over 13 amino acids. CDR3 in DNA: TGTGCCAGCAGCTTTGGCCAGGGCAGAGGCTACACCTTC. The encoded protein is CASSFGQGRGYTF.

V is TRBV5-6 and J is TRBJ1-5, with D possibly TRBD1 on 5 matching bases. CDR3 length: 15 amino acids. Trimming removed 0 bases from V and 5 bases from J, with 12 bases in between. Germline assignment: CDR1 SGHDT and CDR2 YYEEEE. The CDR3 nucleotides are TGTGCCAGCAGCTTGGGGGGCAGCTTTGATCAGCCCCAGCATTTT. Its protein is CASSLGGSFDQPQHF.

This sequence joins TRBV19 and TRBJ1-5; the match to TRBD1 covers 9 bases. V was pared by 1 base and J by 4 bases, with 8 bases of the junction left unmatched. The CDR3 runs to 17 residues. Germline CDR1 is LNHDA and CDR2 is SQIVND (reference sequence). The CDR3 bases are TGTGCCAGTAGTATAGGTCAGGGGACAGGGCCTAATCAGCCCCAGCATTTT. Translation gives CASSIGQGTGPNQPQHF.

This clone was counted only a few times. The chain couples TRBV3-1 (or the pseudogene TRBV3-2) to TRBJ1-2, with a weak D call TRBD1 (6 bases). CDR1 is LGHDT, CDR2 YNNKEL, per germline (reference sequence). The length of the CDR3 is 18 residues. V was cut by 1 base and J by 4 bases, with 22 bases left in between. The CDR3 nucleotides read TGTGCCAGCAGCCAAGCCACCTCGTTCGGGGGGCGAAGCTATGGCTACACCTTC. Translated: CASSQATSFGGRSYGYTF.

The chain uses TRBV3-1 (or the pseudogene TRBV3-2) and TRBJ1-3; D is undetermined. Deletions cut 1 base from V and 4 bases from J, with 8 bases between. Germline V gene lookup returns CDR1 LGHDT and CDR2 YNNKEL (reference sequence). This CDR3 has 14 amino acids. CDR3 DNA: TGTGCCAGCAGCCAAGGGAACGTCGGAAACACCATATATTTT. This gives the protein CASSQGNVGNTIYF.

This clone appeared a single time. The CDR3, as DNA: TGCGCCAGCAGTGATCCGGGACAGGCGAACACTGAAGCTTTCTTT. Residues: CASSDPGQANTEAFF. The V gene is TRBV10-2, the J gene TRBJ1-1; 8 bases agree with TRBD1. Germline CDR1 is WSHSY and CDR2 is SAAADI. The CDR3 has 15 residues. The V segment lost 3 bases and the J segment 1 base; nucleotides outside the gene matches: 4.

For the CDR3, the DNA is TGTGCCAGCAGCTTAGGACAGGGGAGGAGGTATGAGCAGTTCTTC. It encodes CASSLGQGRRYEQFF. The genes are TRBV7-6 and TRBJ2-1; 8 positions agree with TRBD1. The trim removed 1 base at V and 8 bases at J, leaving 7 bases unmatched. The CDR3 is 15 amino acids. The V gene's germline CDR1 is SGHVS and CDR2 FNYEAQ.

The chain has TRBV5-1 and TRBJ1-2; D call uncertain. Germline V gene data show CDR1 as SGHRS and CDR2 as YFSETQ. Deletions cut 4 bases from V and 4 bases from J, with 8 bases between. The CDR3 is made up of 12 amino acids. The CDR3 nucleotides read TGCGCCAGCAGCGGCGGGGTCTATGGCTACACCTTC. Encoded protein: CASSGGVYGYTF.